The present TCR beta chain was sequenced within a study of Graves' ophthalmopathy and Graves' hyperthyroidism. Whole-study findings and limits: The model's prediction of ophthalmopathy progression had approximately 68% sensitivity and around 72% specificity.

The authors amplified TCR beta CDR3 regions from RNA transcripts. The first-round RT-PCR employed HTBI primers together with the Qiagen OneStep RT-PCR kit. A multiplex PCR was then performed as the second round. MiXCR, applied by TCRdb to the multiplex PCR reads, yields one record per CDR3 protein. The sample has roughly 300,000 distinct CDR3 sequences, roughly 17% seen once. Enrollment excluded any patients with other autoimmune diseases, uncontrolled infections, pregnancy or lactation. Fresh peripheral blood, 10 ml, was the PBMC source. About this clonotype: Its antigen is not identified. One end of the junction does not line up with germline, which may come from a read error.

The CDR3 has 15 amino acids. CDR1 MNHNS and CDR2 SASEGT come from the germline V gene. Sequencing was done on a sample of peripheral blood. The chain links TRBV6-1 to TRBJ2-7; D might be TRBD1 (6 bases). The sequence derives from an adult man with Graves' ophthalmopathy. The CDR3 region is CASSDEIGGWYEQCF. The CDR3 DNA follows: TGTGCCAGCAGTGACGAGATAGGGGGTTGGTACGAGCAGTGCTTC.